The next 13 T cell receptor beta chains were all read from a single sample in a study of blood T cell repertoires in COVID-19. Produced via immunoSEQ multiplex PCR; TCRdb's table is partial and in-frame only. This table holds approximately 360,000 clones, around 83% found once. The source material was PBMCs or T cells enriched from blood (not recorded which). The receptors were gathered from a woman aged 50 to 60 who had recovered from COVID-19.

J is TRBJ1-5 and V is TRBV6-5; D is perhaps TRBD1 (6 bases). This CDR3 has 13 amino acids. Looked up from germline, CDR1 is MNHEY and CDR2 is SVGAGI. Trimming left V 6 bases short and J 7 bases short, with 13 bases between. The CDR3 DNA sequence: TGTGCCAGCAGCAGCGGACAGAACCAGCCCCAGCATTTT. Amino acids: CASSSGQNQPQHF.

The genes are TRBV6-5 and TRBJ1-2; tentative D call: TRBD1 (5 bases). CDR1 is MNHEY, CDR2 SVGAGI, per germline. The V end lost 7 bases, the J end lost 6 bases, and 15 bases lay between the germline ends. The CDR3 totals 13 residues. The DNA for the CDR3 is TGTGCCAGCAAGGAGCGGGGGGGAGATGGCTACACCTTC. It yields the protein CASKERGGDGYTF.

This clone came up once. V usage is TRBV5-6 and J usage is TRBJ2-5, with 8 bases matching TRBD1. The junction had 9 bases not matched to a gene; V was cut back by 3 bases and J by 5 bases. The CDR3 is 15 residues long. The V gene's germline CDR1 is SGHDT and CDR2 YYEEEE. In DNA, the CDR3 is TGTGCCAGCAGCTCTGCCAGGGGGCTTCTGGAGACCCAGTACTTC. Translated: CASSSARGLLETQYF.

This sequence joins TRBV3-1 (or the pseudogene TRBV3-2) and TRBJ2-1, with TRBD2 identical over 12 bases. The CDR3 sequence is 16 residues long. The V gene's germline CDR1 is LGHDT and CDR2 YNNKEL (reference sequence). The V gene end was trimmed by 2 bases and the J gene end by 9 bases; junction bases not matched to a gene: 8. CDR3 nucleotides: TGTGCCAGCAGCCAAATTTTGACTAGCGGGAGAGCTGAGCAGTTCTTC. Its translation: CASSQILTSGRAEQFF.

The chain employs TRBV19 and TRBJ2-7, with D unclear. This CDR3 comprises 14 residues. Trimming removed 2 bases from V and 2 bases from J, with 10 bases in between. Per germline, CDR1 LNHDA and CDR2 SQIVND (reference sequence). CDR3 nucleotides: TGTGCCAGTAGTATAACTCCTCCAACCTACGAGCAGTACTTC. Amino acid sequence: CASSITPPTYEQYF.

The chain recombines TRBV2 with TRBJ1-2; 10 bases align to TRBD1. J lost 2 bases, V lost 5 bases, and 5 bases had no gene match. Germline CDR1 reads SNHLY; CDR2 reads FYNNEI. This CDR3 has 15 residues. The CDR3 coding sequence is TGTGCCAGCAGTCCCGGGGACAGGGGAAACTATGGCTACACCTTC. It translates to CASSPGDRGNYGYTF.

CDR3 protein: CASSFVAGGQETQYF. Written as DNA, the CDR3 is TGTGCCAGCAGTTTTGTGGCGGGGGGACAAGAGACCCAGTACTTC. This sequence joins TRBV27 and TRBJ2-5, with 8 bases matching TRBD2. This CDR3 region has 15 residues. After removal of 3 bases from V and 2 bases from J, the junction contained 5 bases not matched to a gene. CDR1 is MNHEY, CDR2 SMNVEV, per germline (reference sequence).

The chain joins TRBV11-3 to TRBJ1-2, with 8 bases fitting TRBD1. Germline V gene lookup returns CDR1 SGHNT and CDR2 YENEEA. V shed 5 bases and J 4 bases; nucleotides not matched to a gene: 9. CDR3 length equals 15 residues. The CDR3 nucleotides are TGTGCCAGCAGCCCGCAGGGGGGACAGGTCTATGGCTACACCTTC. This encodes CASSPQGGQVYGYTF. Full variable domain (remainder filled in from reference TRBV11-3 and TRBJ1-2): EAGVVQSPRYKIIEKKQPVAFWCNPISGHNTLYWYLQNLGQGPELLIRYENEEAVDDSQLPKDRFSAERLKGVDSTLKIQPAELGDSAVYLCASSPQGGQVYGYTFGSGTRLTVV.

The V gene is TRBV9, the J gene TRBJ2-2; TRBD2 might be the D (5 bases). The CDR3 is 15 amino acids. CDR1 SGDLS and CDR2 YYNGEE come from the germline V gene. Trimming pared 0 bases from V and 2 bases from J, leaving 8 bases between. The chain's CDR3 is CASSVGPSNTGELFF. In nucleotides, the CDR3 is TGTGCCAGCAGCGTAGGGCCTAGCAACACCGGGGAGCTGTTTTTT.

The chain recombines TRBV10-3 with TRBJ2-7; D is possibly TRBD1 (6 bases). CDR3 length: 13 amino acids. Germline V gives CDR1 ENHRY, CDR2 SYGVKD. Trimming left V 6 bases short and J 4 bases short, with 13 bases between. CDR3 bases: TGTGCCATCAGATTCAAACAGGGTTACGAGCAGTACTTC. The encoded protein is CAIRFKQGYEQYF.

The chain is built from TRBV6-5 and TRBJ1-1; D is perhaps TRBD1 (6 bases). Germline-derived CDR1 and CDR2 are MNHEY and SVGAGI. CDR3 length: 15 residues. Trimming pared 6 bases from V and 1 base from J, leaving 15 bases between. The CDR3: CASRDRGVGNTEAFF. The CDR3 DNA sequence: TGTGCCAGCAGGGACAGAGGGGTTGGGAACACTGAAGCTTTCTTT.

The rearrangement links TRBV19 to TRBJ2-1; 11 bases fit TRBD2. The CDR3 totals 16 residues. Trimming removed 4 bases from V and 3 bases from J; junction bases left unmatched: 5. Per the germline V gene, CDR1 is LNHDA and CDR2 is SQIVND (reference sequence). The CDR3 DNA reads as TGTGCCAGTAGTAAGACTAGCGGGGATTTCTACAATGAGCAGTTCTTC. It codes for CASSKTSGDFYNEQFF.

The CDR3 here is CASINRGEGGYTF. The CDR3 bases are TGTGCCAGCATAAACAGAGGAGAGGGAGGCTACACCTTC. The chain links TRBV6-5 to TRBJ1-2; D not certain. V lost 7 bases, J lost 8 bases, and 17 bases lay in between. Germline CDR1 is MNHEY and CDR2 is SVGAGI. The CDR3 sequence is 13 residues long.